This TCR beta chain was recovered during a study of T cells after yellow fever vaccination. V lost 5 bases and J lost 2; bases outside the gene matches: 2. Germline CDR1 DFQATT, CDR2 SNEGSKA (reference sequence). The CDR3 is made up of 13 amino acids. This clonotype was detected only a few times. Its target is not known. Findings of the study overall: Subsequent booster samples again held most clones from primary vaccination (approximately 95% CD4, 85% to 90% CD8). Abundant clonotypes from the bulk population could have been carried over as contaminants into FACS-sorted repertoires. Weaker, the secondary response peaked sooner, at day 5 versus 15.

TCRdb re-analysed the 5' RACE reads in MiXCR, keeping a single row per CDR3 protein. There are around 320,000 distinct CDR3 sequences in the sample; about 10% occur only once, and 3.3% lies in the top ten. The chain combines TRBV20-1 with TRBJ1-3; TRBD1 matches at 8 bases. The sequence was collected from a man between 18 and 29 years old who received the YFV17D yellow fever vaccine. The starting material was CD4+ T cells sorted from PBMCs, obtained 45 days after the yellow fever booster vaccination. CDR3 residues: CSASTGAGNTIYF. The CDR3 nucleotides read TGCAGTGCTTCGACAGGGGCTGGAAACACCATATATTTT.